Below, 4 T cell receptor beta chains from the same sample are listed, as sequenced in a study of blood T cell repertoires in COVID-19. Assay: immunoSEQ multiplex PCR; the TCRdb copy retains only in-frame clones and omits some. In the table there are about 130,000 clones, approximately 90% of which are singletons. The sequencing input was peripheral blood. These receptors were taken from a man between 50 and 59 years old with COVID-19, enrolled during active disease.

V usage is TRBV2 and J usage is TRBJ2-6; D not certain. This CDR3 is built from 15 residues. The germline V and J ends were trimmed by 4 bases and 0 bases, with 7 bases remaining between them. Germline V gene sequence: CDR1 SNHLY, CDR2 FYNNEI. In DNA, the CDR3 is TGTGCCAGCAGTGTCGGGTTCTCTGGGGCCAACGTCCTGACTTTC. Its protein is CASSVGFSGANVLTF.

The rearrangement joins TRBV7-3 to TRBJ1-1; TRBD1 is a possible D gene (6 bases). Deletions cut 5 bases from V and 8 bases from J, with 15 bases between. The germline V gene has CDR1 SGHTA and CDR2 FQGTGA. The CDR3 has 13 residues. Here the CDR3 reads CASSPHMGAEAFF. CDR3 nucleotide sequence: TGTGCCAGCAGCCCCCATATGGGGGCGGAAGCTTTCTTT.

The J gene is TRBJ2-1, the V gene TRBV18; 9 bases agree with TRBD2. The length of the CDR3 is 15 residues. Unmatched junction bases numbered 8, after V lost 5 bases and J lost 6 bases. Germline CDR1 is KGHSH and CDR2 is LQKENI. CDR3 amino acids: CASSSSGSRANEQFF. The DNA of the CDR3 is TGTGCCAGCTCAAGTAGCGGGAGTAGGGCCAATGAGCAGTTCTTC.

The chain combines TRBV7-9 with TRBJ1-2; the D gene is possibly TRBD1 (5 bases). With 4 bases removed from V and 8 bases from J, the gap between germline ends came to 14 bases. The germline CDR1 and CDR2 sequences are SEHNR and FQNEAQ (reference sequence). This CDR3 has 13 residues. The CDR3 loop reads CASSSGKVQGYTF. The CDR3 DNA is TGTGCCAGCAGCTCAGGGAAAGTCCAGGGCTACACCTTC. Together with reference TRBV7-9 and TRBJ1-2, the CDR3 gives the full variable domain: DTGVSQNPRHKITKRGQNVTFRCDPISEHNRLYWYRQTLGQGPEFLTYFQNEAQLEKSRLLSDRFSAERPKGSFSTLEIQRTEQGDSAMYLCASSSGKVQGYTFGSGTRLTVV.